The 16 T cell receptor beta chains listed next were all sequenced from one sample in a study of radiotherapy plus CTLA-4 blockade in lung cancer. Profiling relied on immunoSEQ multiplex PCR, and the TCRdb table lists in-frame clones only, not all of them. The sample lists over 85,000 clones, about four fifths occurring once. Material: peripheral blood, obtained from a patient treated with radiotherapy plus ipilimumab. The receptors shown here come from a human donor with non-small cell lung cancer that progressed on radiotherapy plus ipilimumab.

The chain couples TRBV30 to TRBJ1-3, with TRBD1 as a possible D gene (6 bases). The CDR3 extends over 14 amino acids. Trimming stripped 4 bases from V and 2 bases from J, with 12 bases between. Germline CDR1 is GTSNPN and CDR2 is SVGIG (reference sequence). In DNA form, the CDR3 reads TGTGCCTGGAATCCAACAGGGACTGGAAACACCATATATTTT. It specifies CAWNPTGTGNTIYF.

This clone appeared a few times. This chain uses TRBV18 with TRBJ2-7; D gene uncertain. CDR3 length: 14 residues. The germline V and J ends were trimmed by 3 bases and 0 bases, with 9 bases remaining between them. Germline lookup yields CDR1 KGHSH and CDR2 LQKENI. CDR3 residues: CASSPDRYSYEQYV. CDR3 nucleotide sequence: TGTGCCAGCTCACCTGATAGGTACTCCTACGAGCAGTACGTC.

The J gene is TRBJ2-2, the V gene TRBV29-1; TRBD1 matches 9 bases. In germline, CDR1 is SQVTM, CDR2 ANQGSEA. J gave up 7 bases and V 5 bases, and 11 bases lay outside the gene matches. CDR3 length: 15 residues. The CDR3 DNA reads TGCAGCGTTACTGAAATACAGGGGGCCGGCGGGGAGCTGTTTTTT. This translates into CSVTEIQGAGGELFF.

The rearrangement joins TRBV10-2 to TRBJ2-1; D possibly corresponds to TRBD2 (5 bases). Germline V gene lookup returns CDR1 WSHSY and CDR2 SAAADI. The CDR3 sequence is 15 residues long. V lost 2 bases and J 7 bases, leaving 15 bases between the germline ends. The CDR3 protein is CASSELALLVNEQFF. The CDR3 DNA follows: TGCGCCAGCAGTGAGCTAGCCCTGTTAGTAAATGAGCAGTTCTTC.

The chain couples TRBV27 to TRBJ1-1, with a weak D call TRBD1 (6 bases). Germline CDR1 reads MNHEY; CDR2 reads SMNVEV (reference sequence). The CDR3 contains 15 residues. V lost 5 bases to trimming and J lost 2 bases, with 15 bases between them. The CDR3 region is CASSPSTGANTEAFF. The DNA for the CDR3 is TGTGCCAGCAGTCCCTCGACAGGAGCAAACACTGAAGCTTTCTTT.

V gene TRBV6-5 combines with J gene TRBJ1-4; the D is unclear. Germline CDR1 MNHEY, CDR2 SVGAGI. V was shortened by 0 bases and J by 8 bases, with 13 bases between the two germline ends. CDR3 length: 15 amino acids. Written as DNA, the CDR3 is TGTGCCAGCAGTTACTCGGTTGTTGCGGGGGAAAAACTGTTTTTT. This gives the protein CASSYSVVAGEKLFF.

The V and J genes are TRBV27 and TRBJ2-5, with 8 bases that match TRBD1. The J call may not be correct, given that the DNA end is closer to TRBJ2-7. The CDR3 covers 15 residues. Germline values: CDR1 MNHEY, CDR2 SMNVEV (reference sequence). CDR3 DNA: TGTGCCAGCAGTTTAGAACCAGGGGGCTTCGGCGAGCAGTACTTC. Its translation: CASSLEPGGFGEQYF.

The chain employs TRBV7-9 and TRBJ1-3; D gene uncertain. V was clipped by 7 bases and J by 2 bases, with 12 bases between them. This CDR3 contains 14 residues. In germline, CDR1 is SEHNR, CDR2 FQNEAQ (reference sequence). CDR3 DNA: TGTGCCAGCAAAGACGCCCGGACTGGAAACACCATATATTTT. Encoded protein: CASKDARTGNTIYF. The variable domain in full, with the rest retrieved from reference TRBV7-9 and TRBJ1-3, is DTGVSQNPRHKITKRGQNVTFRCDPISEHNRLYWYRQTLGQGPEFLTYFQNEAQLEKSRLLSDRFSAERPKGSFSTLEIQRTEQGDSAMYLCASKDARTGNTIYFGEGSWLTVV.

The gene calls are TRBV2 and TRBJ2-3; the D gene is possibly TRBD1 (8 bases). The germline V and J ends were trimmed by 6 bases and 12 bases, with 22 bases remaining between them. The V gene's germline CDR1 is SNHLY and CDR2 FYNNEI. There are 14 residues in the CDR3. CDR3 region: CASRTQGVGEGQYF. The CDR3 DNA reads TGTGCCAGCAGGACACAGGGGGTCGGGGAGGGTCAGTATTTT. Using reference TRBV2 and TRBJ2-3 for the parts outside the CDR3, the full variable domain is EPEVTQTPSHQVTQMGQEVILRCVPISNHLYFYWYRQILGQKVEFLVSFYNNEISEKSEIFDDQFSVERPDGSNFTLKIRSTKLEDSAMYFCASRTQGVGEGQYFGPGTRLTVL.

The chain combines TRBV4-1 with TRBJ1-1, with D perhaps matching TRBD1 (5 bases). Germline values: CDR1 MGHRA, CDR2 YSYEKL. Trimming pared 1 base from V and 1 base from J, leaving 16 bases between. The CDR3 loop spans 17 amino acids. CDR3 in amino acids: CASSQVSYGATNTEAFF. CDR3 nucleotides: TGCGCCAGCAGCCAAGTAAGTTATGGGGCTACGAACACTGAAGCTTTCTTT.

The chain couples TRBV6-5 to TRBJ1-5; no definite D call. This CDR3 has 15 residues. The V and J ends lost 5 bases and 0 bases respectively, with 11 bases between them. CDR1 and CDR2 (germline): MNHEY, SVGAGI. CDR3 region: CASSALSYSNQPQHF. The CDR3, as DNA: TGTGCCAGCAGTGCCCTGAGTTATAGCAATCAGCCCCAGCATTTT.

This clone was recorded a few times. This chain joins TRBV19 and TRBJ2-1; 13 positions match TRBD2. V gave up 1 base and J gave up 6 bases; unmatched junction bases: 0. The CDR3 is 15 amino acids. Per germline, CDR1 LNHDA and CDR2 SQIVND (reference sequence). In DNA form, the CDR3 reads TGTGCCAGTAGTATAGGGACTAGCGGGAGCAATGAGCAGTTCTTC. Its translation: CASSIGTSGSNEQFF.

The rearrangement links TRBV28 to TRBJ2-2; the D gene is possibly TRBD1 (6 bases). The germline V and J ends were trimmed by 10 bases and 2 bases, with 14 bases remaining between them. CDR1 is MDHEN and CDR2 is SYDVKM in the germline V gene. The CDR3 is made up of 14 amino acids. CDR3 amino acids: CAILQGTNTGELFF. CDR3 bases: TGTGCCATCCTTCAGGGGACCAACACCGGGGAGCTGTTTTTT.

The genes are TRBV6-5 and TRBJ1-6; D is ambiguous. The V end was cut by 5 bases, the J end by 0 bases, with 8 bases between. Germline V gene sequence: CDR1 MNHEY, CDR2 SVGAGI. The CDR3 loop spans 15 amino acids. CDR3 region: CASSPHSSYNSPLHF. Here the CDR3 DNA reads TGTGCCAGCAGTCCCCACAGCTCCTATAATTCACCCCTCCACTTT.

The table lists this clone with a count of one. This chain joins TRBV2 and TRBJ2-7, with 8 nucleotides matching TRBD1. Germline V gene data show CDR1 as SNHLY and CDR2 as FYNNEI. The J segment lost 5 bases and the V segment lost 5 bases, leaving 11 bases of the junction unmatched. This CDR3 contains 15 residues. Written as DNA, the CDR3 is TGTGCCAGCAGTAAAATTCAGGGGGCAGGGAACGAGCAGTACTTC. It codes for CASSKIQGAGNEQYF.

This chain links TRBV6-1 with TRBJ2-1; 10 positions match TRBD2. V shed 4 bases and J 0 bases; nucleotides not matched to a gene: 0. CDR1 and CDR2 from the germline V gene are MNHNS and SASEGT. The CDR3 runs 15 residues. CDR3 coding DNA: TGTGCCAGCAGTGCTAGCGGGAGCTCCTACAATGAGCAGTTCTTC. Translation: CASSASGSSYNEQFF.